Listed here are 9 T cell receptor beta chains from one sample, sequenced in a study of cytotoxic CD8 clonotypes in ibrutinib-treated CLL. The assay was immunoSEQ multiplex PCR, and TCRdb's table has in-frame clones only and misses some. The sample includes some 200,000 clones, approximately 72% of them seen just once. The sequencing here drew on PBMCs, taken after 24 months of ibrutinib treatment. The receptors were sampled from a human donor with chronic lymphocytic leukemia.

This clone was counted between two and nine times. The chain carries TRBV27 and TRBJ2-7; D could derive from TRBD1 or TRBD2 (5 bases each). CDR1 and CDR2 (germline): MNHEY, SMNVEV (reference sequence). With 6 bases removed from V and 3 bases from J, the gap between germline ends came to 9 bases. CDR3 size: 12 residues. The CDR3 nucleotides read TGTGCCAGCAGGGGGGATTACTACGAGCAGTACTTC. It codes for CASRGDYYEQYF.

The chain joins TRBV30 to TRBJ2-7; D is perhaps TRBD1 or TRBD2 (5 bases each). Germline CDR1 reads GTSNPN; CDR2 reads SVGIG (reference sequence). There are 12 residues in the CDR3. Trimming left V 3 bases short and J 10 bases short, with 16 bases between. CDR3 sequence (DNA): TGTGCCTGGAGCCCCGGGACGAAGGTTCAGTACTTC. Protein: CAWSPGTKVQYF.

This clone appeared a single time. The genes are TRBV2 and TRBJ1-4; no firm D call. Germline CDR1 is SNHLY and CDR2 is FYNNEI. Trimming removed 1 base from V and 0 bases from J, with 6 bases in between. CDR3 size: 15 residues. The CDR3 loop is CASSEDSATNEKLFF. The CDR3 DNA follows: TGTGCCAGCAGTGAAGACAGCGCAACTAATGAAAAACTGTTTTTT.

The chain is built from TRBV4-1 and TRBJ2-1; D not resolved. This CDR3 has 17 amino acids. V was clipped by 0 bases and J by 0 bases, with 12 bases between them. CDR1 is MGHRA, CDR2 YSYEKL, per germline. CDR3 DNA: TGCGCCAGCAGCCAAGATTTATTCGCTAGCTCCTACAATGAGCAGTTCTTC. This translates into CASSQDLFASSYNEQFF.

The rearrangement links TRBV29-1 to TRBJ2-1; possibly TRBD1 or TRBD2 for D (5 bases each). Trimming shortened V by 3 bases and J by 7 bases, and 13 bases separated the two germline ends. CDR3 length: 13 amino acids. Germline CDR1 reads SQVTM; CDR2 reads ANQGSEA. Here the CDR3 DNA reads TGCAGCGTTGAGCCCCTAGCAGGGAATGAGCAGTTCTTC. Translation gives CSVEPLAGNEQFF.

The chain combines TRBV7-9 with TRBJ2-3; 7 bases fit TRBD2. The CDR3 runs to 15 residues. Germline V gives CDR1 SEHNR, CDR2 FQNEAQ (reference sequence). V trimming: 5 bases; J trimming: 5 bases; junction bases outside the gene matches: 10. CDR3 sequence (DNA): TGTGCCAGCAGCACGAAAGCGGGAATCGTAGATACGCAGTATTTT. Translated: CASSTKAGIVDTQYF.

This rearrangement joins TRBV28 to TRBJ2-2; the D gene is possibly TRBD2 (5 bases). V lost 7 bases, J lost 1 base, and 10 bases lay in between. The CDR3 contains 14 residues. Germline V gives CDR1 MDHEN, CDR2 SYDVKM. In DNA form, the CDR3 reads TGTGCCAGCATTACGAGCGGGAACACCGGGGAGCTGTTTTTT. Its protein is CASITSGNTGELFF. Variable domain in full (rest from reference TRBV28 and TRBJ2-2): DVKVTQSSRYLVKRTGEKVFLECVQDMDHENMFWYRQDPGLGLRLIYFSYDVKMKEKGDIPEGYSVSREKKERFSLILESASTNQTSMYLCASITSGNTGELFFGEGSRLTVL.

This clone was counted a single time. This chain joins TRBV7-9 and TRBJ2-6; 9 bases are a match to TRBD1. The CDR3 runs to 17 residues. CDR1 SEHNR and CDR2 FQNEAQ come from the germline V gene (reference sequence). With V trimmed by 3 bases and J by 0 bases, 3 bases remained unmatched. CDR3 in amino acids: CASSFRDRDSGANVLTF. The DNA for the CDR3 is TGTGCCAGCAGCTTTCGGGACAGGGACTCTGGGGCCAACGTCCTGACTTTC.

V and J are TRBV18 and TRBJ1-1; the D is unclear. Germline V lookup: CDR1 KGHSH, CDR2 LQKENI. The CDR3 sequence is 14 residues long. V was pared by 3 bases and J by 0 bases, with 8 bases between. The CDR3 DNA reads TGTGCCAGCTCACCGCTCGCATTGAACACTGAAGCTTTCTTT. It translates to CASSPLALNTEAFF.